The 32 T cell receptor beta chains in this list originate from one sample, sequenced in a study of blood T cell repertoires in COVID-19. Produced via immunoSEQ multiplex PCR; TCRdb's table is partial and in-frame only. The sample carries tens of thousands of clones, about four fifths recorded once. The sample consisted of peripheral blood. All receptors derive from a woman in her 70s with acute or convalescent COVID-19.

This clone was recorded a few times. CDR3 in amino acids: CATSRDPARQGNQPQHF. The CDR3 DNA follows: TGTGCCACCAGCAGAGATCCTGCGAGACAGGGCAATCAGCCCCAGCATTTT. This chain uses TRBV15 with TRBJ1-5, with a possible D match to TRBD1 (6 bases). V lost 0 bases and J 2 bases, leaving 14 bases between the germline ends. The CDR3 runs to 17 residues. Per germline, CDR1 LNHNV and CDR2 YYDKDF (reference sequence).

The chain has TRBV28 and TRBJ1-1; D gene unclear. The CDR3 has 15 residues. In germline, CDR1 is MDHEN, CDR2 SYDVKM. The V and J ends lost 3 bases and 6 bases respectively, with 17 bases between them. DNA of the CDR3: TGTGCCAGCAGTTTCCGTGCAGGTATTGGCCCTGAAGCTTTCTTT. Protein sequence: CASSFRAGIGPEAFF.

The V gene is TRBV6-5, the J gene TRBJ2-7; the match to TRBD1 covers 7 bases. There are 15 residues in the CDR3. CDR1 MNHEY and CDR2 SVGAGI come from the germline V gene. Germline trimming cut 7 bases from V and 4 bases from J; bases unmatched to any gene: 13. The CDR3 loop reads CASNKPPQGQYEQYF. DNA of the CDR3: TGTGCCAGCAACAAGCCGCCACAGGGGCAGTACGAGCAGTACTTC.

The rearrangement joins TRBV27 to TRBJ2-2; TRBD2 aligns across 8 bases. CDR1 is MNHEY and CDR2 is SMNVEV in the germline V gene (reference sequence). The CDR3 has 17 residues. V trimming: 2 bases; J trimming: 0 bases; junction bases outside the gene matches: 5. CDR3 coding DNA: TGTGCCAGCAGTTTACTCGGGGGGGCATCGAACACCGGGGAGCTGTTTTTT. It codes for CASSLLGGASNTGELFF.

J is TRBJ2-3 and V is TRBV11-1; TRBD2 might be the D (5 bases). V shed 2 bases and J shed 3 bases, with 6 bases lying between them. In germline, CDR1 is SGHAT, CDR2 FQDESV (reference sequence). The CDR3 totals 13 residues. The CDR3 spells CASSLPGTDTQYF. The CDR3 nucleotides read TGTGCCAGCAGCTTACCGGGAACAGATACGCAGTATTTT.

This rearrangement joins TRBV7-2 to TRBJ1-1; D is possibly TRBD1 (6 bases). Per the germline V gene, CDR1 is SGHTA and CDR2 is FQGNSA. Deletions cut 6 bases from V and 5 bases from J, with 13 bases between. CDR3 length: 13 amino acids. The CDR3 bases are TGTGCCAGCAGTGCTAGGGGGGGGACTGAAGCTTTCTTT. Protein: CASSARGGTEAFF. The whole variable domain, remainder taken from reference TRBV7-2 and TRBJ1-1, is GAGVSQSPSNKVTEKGKDVELRCDPISGHTALYWYRQSLGQGLEFLIYFQGNSAPDKSGLPSDRFSAERTGGSVSTLTIQRTQQEDSAVYLCASSARGGTEAFFGQGTRLTVV.

This chain connects TRBV5-1 to TRBJ1-2, with D tentatively TRBD1 (5 bases). Trimming cost V 4 bases and J 4 bases, with 14 bases left between them. The germline V gene encodes CDR1 SGHRS and CDR2 YFSETQ. The CDR3 is made up of 14 amino acids. The CDR3 reads CASSLAPQAYGYTF. For the CDR3, the DNA is TGCGCCAGCAGCCTCGCCCCACAGGCCTATGGCTACACCTTC.

This CDR3 reads CASTPTGSLGYTF. CDR3 DNA: TGTGCCAGCACGCCAACGGGTTCTCTTGGCTACACCTTC. V is TRBV3-1 (or the pseudogene TRBV3-2) and J is TRBJ1-2; no clear D. This CDR3 region has 13 residues. The V end was cut by 7 bases, the J end by 7 bases, with 16 bases between. Germline V gene data show CDR1 as LGHDT and CDR2 as YNNKEL (reference sequence).

This chain uses TRBV6-6 with TRBJ1-2; the D gene is possibly TRBD1 (6 bases). Looked up from germline, CDR1 is MNHNY and CDR2 is SVGAGI (reference sequence). This CDR3 comprises 16 residues. The V end was cut by 0 bases, the J end by 0 bases, with 11 bases between. CDR3 amino acids: CASSYSRGGPNYGYTF. CDR3 DNA: TGTGCCAGCAGTTACTCGAGAGGGGGTCCTAACTATGGCTACACCTTC.

This clone was seen a single time. The chain couples TRBV18 to TRBJ1-5; weak D call: TRBD1 (6 bases). Germline V gives CDR1 KGHSH, CDR2 LQKENI. V was clipped by 6 bases and J by 5 bases, with 14 bases between them. The CDR3 runs to 14 residues. The CDR3 sequence is CASSREGVDQPQHF. DNA for the CDR3: TGTGCCAGCTCCCGCGAGGGGGTAGATCAGCCCCAGCATTTT.

This chain links TRBV11-3 with TRBJ1-6; D call uncertain. Trimming cost V 6 bases and J 2 bases, with 8 bases left between them. Germline V gives CDR1 SGHNT, CDR2 YENEEA. The CDR3 is 14 residues long. The CDR3 here is CASSPVTYNSPLHF. CDR3 bases: TGTGCCAGCAGTCCCGTAACCTATAATTCACCCCTCCACTTT. The entire variable domain, with the rest obtained from reference TRBV11-3 and TRBJ1-6, is as follows: EAGVVQSPRYKIIEKKQPVAFWCNPISGHNTLYWYLQNLGQGPELLIRYENEEAVDDSQLPKDRFSAERLKGVDSTLKIQPAELGDSAVYLCASSPVTYNSPLHFGNGTRLTVT.

The chain links TRBV7-6 to TRBJ1-5, with 8 positions matching TRBD1. CDR3 length: 15 amino acids. In germline, CDR1 is SGHVS, CDR2 FNYEAQ. Germline trimming cut 4 bases from V and 1 base from J; bases unmatched to any gene: 3. CDR3 loop: CASSYSGGSNQPQHF. The CDR3 DNA sequence: TGTGCCAGCAGCTACTCAGGGGGCAGCAATCAGCCCCAGCATTTT.

The chain couples TRBV7-3 to TRBJ2-6, with D possibly matching TRBD1 (6 bases). CDR3 length: 17 amino acids. Germline V gene data show CDR1 as SGHTA and CDR2 as FQGTGA. The ends were cut back, 5 bases at V and 0 bases at J, with 14 bases in the middle. In nucleotides, the CDR3 is TGTGCCAGCAGCCTCACAGGACAGTTCTCTGGGGCCAACGTCCTGACTTTC. It specifies CASSLTGQFSGANVLTF. The variable domain in full, completed from reference TRBV7-3 and TRBJ2-6, reads GAGVSQTPSNKVTEKGKYVELRCDPISGHTALYWYRQSLGQGPEFLIYFQGTGAADDSGLPNDRFFAVRPEGSVSTLKIQRTERGDSAVYLCASSLTGQFSGANVLTFGAGSRLTVL.

J is TRBJ1-4 and V is TRBV11-3, with a tentative D call TRBD1 (5 bases). Trimming took 5 bases from V and 0 from J, leaving 10 bases between them. Germline V gene data show CDR1 as SGHNT and CDR2 as YENEEA. The CDR3 consists of 15 residues. The CDR3 spells CASSPRQPTNEKLFF. The CDR3 DNA follows: TGTGCCAGCAGCCCCCGACAGCCAACTAATGAAAAACTGTTTTTT.

The chain employs TRBV6-6 and TRBJ1-1; 8 positions match TRBD1. This CDR3 region has 14 residues. Germline assignment: CDR1 MNHNY and CDR2 SVGAGI (reference sequence). V lost 7 bases and J lost 0; bases outside the gene matches: 4. This chain's CDR3 is CASNRQGMNTEAFF. The CDR3 nucleotides are TGTGCCAGCAATCGACAGGGGATGAACACTGAAGCTTTCTTT.

This clone was counted only a few times. The J gene is TRBJ1-1, the V gene TRBV5-1; D perhaps matches TRBD1 (6 bases). Looked up from germline, CDR1 is SGHRS and CDR2 is YFSETQ. The CDR3 sequence is 15 residues long. Trimming took off 4 bases at V and 3 bases at J, with 16 bases between the two ends. The CDR3 coding sequence is TGCGCCAGCAGCCCCTTCGCAGGGGACGACACTGAAGCTTTCTTT. It encodes CASSPFAGDDTEAFF. The whole variable domain, filled in from reference TRBV5-1 and TRBJ1-1, reads KAGVTQTPRYLIKTRGQQVTLSCSPISGHRSVSWYQQTPGQGLQFLFEYFSETQRNKGNFPGRFSGRQFSNSRSEMNVSTLELGDSALYLCASSPFAGDDTEAFFGQGTRLTVV.

The chain links TRBV29-1 to TRBJ1-5; 9 nucleotides match TRBD1. The CDR3 sequence is 14 residues long. J gave up 4 bases and V 7 bases, and 8 bases lay outside the gene matches. Germline V lookup: CDR1 SQVTM, CDR2 ANQGSEA. Here the CDR3 reads CSATTGTGNQPQHF. The CDR3 DNA reads as TGCAGCGCGACTACCGGGACAGGGAATCAGCCCCAGCATTTT.

The chain combines TRBV3-1 (or the pseudogene TRBV3-2) with TRBJ2-3; 7 bases map to TRBD1. The germline V gene encodes CDR1 LGHDT and CDR2 YNNKEL (reference sequence). The CDR3 has 16 residues. V was clipped by 4 bases and J by 4 bases; unmatched bases: 11. In DNA form, the CDR3 reads TGTGCCAGCAGCCTCCGAGCAGCCCAGGGGGCAGATACGCAGTATTTT. Translating it yields CASSLRAAQGADTQYF.

The rearrangement joins TRBV7-9 to TRBJ2-3; D is unresolved. Between the trimmed V and J ends, which lost 2 bases and 5 bases, there was a span of 5 bases. There are 12 residues in the CDR3. CDR1 is SEHNR and CDR2 is FQNEAQ in the germline V gene (reference sequence). CDR3 residues: CASSLTEDTQYF. Here the CDR3 DNA reads TGTGCCAGCAGCTTAACTGAAGATACGCAGTATTTT.

This chain joins TRBV19 and TRBJ1-5; 8 bases fit TRBD1. The CDR3 totals 15 residues. Germline assignment: CDR1 LNHDA and CDR2 SQIVND (reference sequence). V shed 6 bases, J shed 5 bases, and the junction held 9 bases outside the gene matches. The CDR3 DNA reads as TGTGCCAGTAGACCGACAGGGGCTCCCCATCAGCCCCAGCATTTT. Residues: CASRPTGAPHQPQHF.

The V and J genes are TRBV10-3 and TRBJ1-5; weak D call: TRBD1 (5 bases). Trimming removed 5 bases at V and 4 bases at J, with 21 bases between. Germline CDR1 reads ENHRY; CDR2 reads SYGVKD. The CDR3 totals 17 residues. The CDR3 DNA is TGTGCCATCAGTAACCCGCCAGGGTCTGGAAGGAATCAGCCCCAGCATTTT. Protein: CAISNPPGSGRNQPQHF.

The chain employs TRBV6-5 and TRBJ1-1; TRBD1 matches at 7 bases. Germline CDR1 is MNHEY and CDR2 is SVGAGI. V lost 7 bases to trimming and J lost 11 bases; unmatched junction nucleotides: 7. This CDR3 comprises 11 residues. CDR3 nucleotide sequence: TGTGCCAGCACCCTCGGACAGGTGGCTTTCTTT. Amino acids: CASTLGQVAFF.

The CDR3 region is CASSLRRGGSSEQYF. The CDR3 DNA follows: TGTGCCAGCAGTTTAAGGCGGGGCGGCTCGAGCGAGCAGTACTTC. The V call is TRBV28, the J call TRBJ2-7; possible D gene TRBD2, 6 bases. V was trimmed by 2 bases and J by 6 bases, leaving 17 bases between them. The V gene's germline CDR1 is MDHEN and CDR2 SYDVKM. CDR3 length equals 15 residues.

V and J are TRBV9 and TRBJ2-3; D ambiguous. Germline CDR1 is SGDLS and CDR2 is YYNGEE. Trimming pared 0 bases from V and 0 bases from J, leaving 2 bases between. The CDR3 contains 13 residues. This CDR3 reads CASSVASTDTQYF. As DNA, the CDR3 is TGTGCCAGCAGCGTAGCTAGCACAGATACGCAGTATTTT.

The J gene is TRBJ1-5, the V gene TRBV28; D perhaps matches TRBD1 (5 bases). V was shortened by 3 bases and J by 1 base, with 16 bases between the two germline ends. Germline V gene data show CDR1 as MDHEN and CDR2 as SYDVKM. This CDR3 is built from 17 residues. DNA of the CDR3: TGTGCCAGCAGTTTCGGAATGGGGGGTTGGAGCAATCAGCCCCAGCATTTT. Its protein is CASSFGMGGWSNQPQHF.

The chain carries TRBV18 and TRBJ1-4, with D tentatively TRBD1 (6 bases). The germline CDR1 and CDR2 sequences are KGHSH and LQKENI. Trimming took off 8 bases at V and 4 bases at J, with 14 bases between the two ends. CDR3 length equals 14 residues. CDR3 coding DNA: TGTGCCAGCGGATCCTACAGGGATAATGAAAAACTGTTTTTT. It translates to CASGSYRDNEKLFF.

The genes are TRBV18 and TRBJ1-1; D remains unclear. Looked up from germline, CDR1 is KGHSH and CDR2 is LQKENI. The ends were cut back, 5 bases at V and 5 bases at J, with 12 bases in the middle. There are 13 residues in the CDR3. DNA of the CDR3: TGTGCCAGCTCAGTTGCTCGGGAGACTGAAGCTTTCTTT. This codes for CASSVARETEAFF.

The rearrangement links TRBV19 to TRBJ1-2; the match to TRBD1 covers 7 bases. The V gene's germline CDR1 is LNHDA and CDR2 SQIVND (reference sequence). This CDR3 contains 13 residues. V lost 7 bases and J lost 4; bases outside the gene matches: 6. The CDR3 bases are TGTGCCAGTACCTTAAGGGACAGCTATGGCTACACCTTC. Translation gives CASTLRDSYGYTF.

This chain links TRBV6-6 with TRBJ2-7, with 8 positions matching TRBD2. The CDR3 is 15 amino acids. Germline V gives CDR1 MNHNY, CDR2 SVGAGI (reference sequence). V was clipped by 4 bases and J by 6 bases; unmatched bases: 11. The CDR3 protein is CASSFTSGRESEQYF. As DNA, the CDR3 is TGTGCCAGCAGTTTTACTTCCGGGAGGGAATCCGAGCAGTACTTC.

The chain couples TRBV27 to TRBJ1-6; a possible D gene is TRBD1 (5 bases). Germline CDR1 is MNHEY and CDR2 is SMNVEV (reference sequence). The CDR3 spans 13 residues. With 5 bases removed from V and 7 bases from J, the gap between germline ends came to 9 bases. The CDR3 bases are TGTGCCAGCAGTGGGGACTACAATTCACCCCTCCACTTT. Protein sequence: CASSGDYNSPLHF.

The chain joins TRBV19 to TRBJ2-2; D perhaps matches TRBD1 (6 bases). This CDR3 region has 15 residues. V lost 7 bases and J lost 2, with 14 bases in between. Germline V gene lookup returns CDR1 LNHDA and CDR2 SQIVND (reference sequence). The CDR3 loop reads CASKDGGSNTGELFF. CDR3 bases: TGTGCCAGTAAAGATGGGGGCTCTAACACCGGGGAGCTGTTTTTT.

This chain links TRBV4-1 with TRBJ1-2, with no clear D. The CDR3 totals 15 residues. V lost 0 bases to trimming and J lost 0 bases, with 8 bases between them. Germline loops: CDR1 MGHRA, CDR2 YSYEKL. The CDR3 is CASSQEAVANYGYTF. In DNA, the CDR3 is TGCGCCAGCAGCCAAGAGGCGGTGGCTAACTATGGCTACACCTTC.